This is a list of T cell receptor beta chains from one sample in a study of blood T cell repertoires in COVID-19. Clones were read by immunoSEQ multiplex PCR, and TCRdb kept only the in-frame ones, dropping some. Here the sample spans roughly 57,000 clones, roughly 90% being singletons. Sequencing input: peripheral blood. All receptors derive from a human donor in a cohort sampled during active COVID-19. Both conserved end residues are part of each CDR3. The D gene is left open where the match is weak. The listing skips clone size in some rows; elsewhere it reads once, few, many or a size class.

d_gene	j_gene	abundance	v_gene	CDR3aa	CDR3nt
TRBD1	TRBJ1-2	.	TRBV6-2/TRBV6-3	CASSAHRGSDGYTF	TGTGCCAGCAGTGCCCACAGGGGATCGGATGGCTACACCTTC
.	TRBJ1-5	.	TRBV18	CASSPTGKDQPQHF	TGTGCCAGCTCACCCACAGGGAAGGATCAGCCCCAGCATTTT
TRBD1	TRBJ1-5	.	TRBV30	CAFGQGTYSNQPQHF	TGTGCCTTCGGACAGGGGACTTATAGCAATCAGCCCCAGCATTTT
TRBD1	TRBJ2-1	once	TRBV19	CASSRWTGGWNEQFF	TGTGCCAGTAGTAGATGGACAGGGGGTTGGAATGAGCAGTTCTTC
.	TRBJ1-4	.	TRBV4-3	CASSQGGRGYEKLFF	TGCGCCAGCAGCCAAGGCGGTAGGGGGTATGAAAAACTGTTTTTT
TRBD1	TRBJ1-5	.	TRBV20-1	CSASDRGDSNQPQHF	TGCAGTGCTAGTGACAGGGGAGATAGCAATCAGCCCCAGCATTTT
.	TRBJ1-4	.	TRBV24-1	CATMSRDEKLFF	TGTGCCACCATGTCCAGGGATGAAAAACTGTTTTTT
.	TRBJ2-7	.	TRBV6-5	CASRRMGDRYEQYF	TGTGCCAGCAGGCGGATGGGAGATCGGTACGAGCAGTACTTC
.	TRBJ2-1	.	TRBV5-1	CASAVSPGRGNEQFF	TGCGCCAGCGCTGTTTCACCGGGGCGGGGTAATGAGCAGTTCTTC
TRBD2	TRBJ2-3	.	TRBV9	CASSVALAGDTQYF	TGTGCCAGCAGCGTAGCACTAGCGGGAGATACGCAGTATTTT
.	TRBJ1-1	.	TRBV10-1	CASSPGGATEAFF	TGCGCCAGCAGTCCGGGAGGGGCCACTGAAGCTTTCTTT
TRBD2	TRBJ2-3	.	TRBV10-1	CASSESAGGTYTQYF	TGCGCCAGCAGTGAGTCGGCGGGGGGCACATATACGCAGTATTTT
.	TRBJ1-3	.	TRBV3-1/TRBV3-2	CASSPAREHSGNTIYF	TGTGCCAGCAGCCCGGCCAGGGAACATTCTGGAAACACCATATATTTT
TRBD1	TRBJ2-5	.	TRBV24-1	CATGDRRETQYF	TGTGCCACCGGGGACAGGCGAGAGACCCAGTACTTC
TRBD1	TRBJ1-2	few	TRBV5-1	CASSSGQARSYGYTF	TGCGCCAGCAGCTCTGGACAGGCAAGGAGCTATGGCTACACCTTC
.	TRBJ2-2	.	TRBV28	CASIGGTNTGELFF	TGTGCCAGCATCGGGGGAACGAACACCGGGGAGCTGTTTTTT
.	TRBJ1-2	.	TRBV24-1	CATSPGSGIYGYTF	TGTGCCACCAGTCCAGGTTCGGGGATCTATGGCTACACCTTC
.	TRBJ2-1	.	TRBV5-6	CASSPTAANTYNEQFF	TGTGCCAGCAGCCCTACGGCGGCGAATACCTACAATGAGCAGTTCTTC
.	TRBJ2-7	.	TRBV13	CASSLLTGEQYF	TGTGCCAGCAGCTTACTAACAGGGGAGCAGTACTTC
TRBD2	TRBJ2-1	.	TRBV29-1	CSSGEGRNEQFF	TGCAGCTCGGGGGAGGGGAGGAATGAGCAGTTCTTC